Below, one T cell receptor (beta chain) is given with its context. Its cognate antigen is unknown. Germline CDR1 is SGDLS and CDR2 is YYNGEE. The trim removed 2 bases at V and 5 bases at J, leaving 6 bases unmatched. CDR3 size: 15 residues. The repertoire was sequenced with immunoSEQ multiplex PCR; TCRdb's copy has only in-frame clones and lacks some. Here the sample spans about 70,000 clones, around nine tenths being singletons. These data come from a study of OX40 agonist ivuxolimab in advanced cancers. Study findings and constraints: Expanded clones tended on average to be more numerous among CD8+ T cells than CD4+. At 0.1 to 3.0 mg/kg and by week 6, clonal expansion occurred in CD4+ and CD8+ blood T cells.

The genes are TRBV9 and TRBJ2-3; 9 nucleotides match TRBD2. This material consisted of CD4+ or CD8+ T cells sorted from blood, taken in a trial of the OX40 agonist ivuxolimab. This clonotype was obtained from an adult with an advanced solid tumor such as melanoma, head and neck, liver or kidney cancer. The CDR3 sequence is CASSVGAGGRDTQYF. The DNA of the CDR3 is TGTGCCAGCAGCGTTGGGGCGGGAGGGAGAGATACGCAGTATTTT. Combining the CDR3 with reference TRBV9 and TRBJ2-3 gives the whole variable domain DSGVTQTPKHLITATGQRVTLRCSPRSGDLSVYWYQQSLDQGLQFLIQYYNGEERAKGNILERFSAQQFPDLHSELNLSSLELGDSALYFCASSVGAGGRDTQYFGPGTRLTVL.